This T cell receptor beta chain originates from a study of blood T cell repertoires in COVID-19. Study information: The cDNA or gDNA used as material had been derived from T cells, B-cell-depleted T cells, or PBMCs.

In the original processing: Amplification with reference gene primers provided the estimates of nucleated cell counts. The method was immunoSEQ multiplex PCR; TCRdb's version includes in-frame clones alone and lacks a portion of them. Clonal size and the V and J genes are those of that table, whereas D and trimming came from the DNA. The data hold some 110,000 clones, with 85% to 90% observed a single time. V gave up 8 bases and J gave up 2 bases; unmatched junction bases: 4. This CDR3 has 13 amino acids. The germline V gene has CDR1 MDHEN and CDR2 SYDVKM. Seattle-derived patients entered the study during active infection and were followed longitudinally.

This sequence joins TRBV28 and TRBJ2-7, with 9 bases lining up with TRBD2. Sequencing was carried out using peripheral blood. This TCR was sampled from a woman of 80 years or more with COVID-19, enrolled during active disease. The CDR3 reads CASALAGAYEQYF. The CDR3 DNA reads TGTGCCAGCGCATTAGCGGGAGCCTACGAGCAGTACTTC.